One and the same sample provided the 13 T cell receptor beta chains below, sequenced in a study of OX40 agonist ivuxolimab in advanced cancers. Repertoires were generated with immunoSEQ multiplex PCR, while TCRdb's copy carries only in-frame clones and drops some. The sample includes about 6,700 clones, approximately 94% seen only once; the top ten take roughly 11%. The source material was CD4+ or CD8+ T cells sorted from blood, sampled in a trial of the OX40 agonist ivuxolimab. The source of these receptors is an adult with an advanced solid tumor such as melanoma, head and neck, liver or kidney cancer.

The rearrangement links TRBV5-6 to TRBJ1-4; D gene ambiguous. Trimming shortened V by 4 bases and J by 8 bases, and 6 bases separated the two germline ends. The CDR3 runs to 11 residues. In germline, CDR1 is SGHDT, CDR2 YYEEEE. In nucleotides, the CDR3 is TGTGCCAGCAGCCGACAAGAAAAACTGTTTTTT. Protein product: CASSRQEKLFF.

The rearrangement joins TRBV19 to TRBJ2-2, with D uncertain. V lost 0 bases and J lost 7, with 6 bases in between. CDR1 is LNHDA and CDR2 is SQIVND in the germline V gene (reference sequence). There are 13 residues in the CDR3. The CDR3 here is CASSIEARGELFF. The CDR3 bases are TGTGCCAGTAGTATAGAAGCCCGCGGGGAGCTGTTTTTT.

The chain employs TRBV25-1 and TRBJ2-1; D is unresolved. The V end lost 5 bases, the J end lost 8 bases, and 10 bases lay between the germline ends. This CDR3 is built from 12 residues. Per the germline V gene, CDR1 is MGHDK and CDR2 is SYGVNS. As DNA, the CDR3 is TGTGCCAGCAGTCCCTTTGGGGATGAGCAGTTCTTC. This sequence encodes CASSPFGDEQFF.

This sequence joins TRBV11-2 and TRBJ2-5; 7 bases agree with TRBD2. The CDR3 runs 14 residues. Germline V gene sequence: CDR1 SGHAT, CDR2 FQNNGV. V gave up 5 bases and J gave up 5 bases; unmatched junction bases: 8. The CDR3 coding sequence is TGTGCCAGCAGCCCAGCCGGGGGGTTGGAGACCCAGTACTTC. It specifies CASSPAGGLETQYF.

The chain employs TRBV2 and TRBJ1-5; TRBD1 matches 8 bases. With 2 bases clipped from V and 3 bases from J, the junction kept 9 bases outside the gene matches. Germline V gene lookup returns CDR1 SNHLY and CDR2 FYNNEI. CDR3 length: 17 residues. CDR3 sequence (DNA): TGTGCCAGCAGTGAACAGGGGGCGTCAGGCTACAATCAGCCCCAGCATTTT. Protein sequence: CASSEQGASGYNQPQHF.

This clone was found a few times. This chain uses TRBV15 with TRBJ2-5; D remains ambiguous. Germline V gene data show CDR1 as LNHNV and CDR2 as YYDKDF (reference sequence). V was shortened by 4 bases and J by 3 bases, with 9 bases between the two germline ends. CDR3 length: 13 amino acids. This chain's CDR3 is CATSIGFEETQYF. Written as DNA, the CDR3 is TGTGCCACCAGCATTGGGTTCGAAGAGACCCAGTACTTC.

CDR3 nucleotide sequence: TGCAGCGTTCTAGAGGGGAACACTGAAGCTTTCTTT. Encoded protein: CSVLEGNTEAFF. This chain joins TRBV29-1 and TRBJ1-1; unclear D gene. This CDR3 contains 12 residues. Germline V gene lookup returns CDR1 SQVTM and CDR2 ANQGSEA. Deletions cut 5 bases from V and 1 base from J, with 8 bases between.

The V and J genes are TRBV11-2 and TRBJ2-5; tentatively, D is TRBD2 (6 bases). This CDR3 has 14 residues. The V and J ends lost 5 bases and 5 bases respectively, with 15 bases between them. Germline V gene sequence: CDR1 SGHAT, CDR2 FQNNGV. This chain's CDR3 is CASSTLLGGETQYF. The CDR3 DNA is TGTGCCAGCAGCACCCTACTAGGAGGGGAGACCCAGTACTTC.

V is TRBV28 and J is TRBJ2-7; no clear D. From germline, CDR1 is MDHEN and CDR2 SYDVKM. Trimming removed 3 bases from V and 4 bases from J, with 4 bases in between. The CDR3 extends over 11 amino acids. The CDR3 DNA follows: TGTGCCAGCAGTTTCCGTTACGAGCAGTACTTC. Translated, it gives CASSFRYEQYF.

This rearrangement joins TRBV5-6 to TRBJ2-5, with TRBD1 as a possible D gene (6 bases). The ends were cut back, 3 bases at V and 1 base at J, with 19 bases in the middle. The CDR3 consists of 17 residues. Germline V gives CDR1 SGHDT, CDR2 YYEEEE. CDR3 bases: TGTGCCAGCAGCTGGGGGCCCAGGGGCCTTAGCCAAGAGACCCAGTACTTC. This codes for CASSWGPRGLSQETQYF.

The chain uses TRBV19 and TRBJ2-3, with D maybe TRBD1 (6 bases). This CDR3 region has 12 residues. V lost 6 bases to trimming and J lost 5 bases, with 9 bases between them. CDR1 is LNHDA and CDR2 is SQIVND in the germline V gene (reference sequence). CDR3 DNA sequence: TGTGCCAGTAGCCTAGGGGGAGATACGCAGTATTTT. The encoded protein is CASSLGGDTQYF. The variable domain in full, with the rest retrieved from reference TRBV19 and TRBJ2-3, is DGGITQSPKYLFRKEGQNVTLSCEQNLNHDAMYWYRQDPGQGLRLIYYSQIVNDFQKGDIAEGYSVSREKKESFPLTVTSAQKNPTAFYLCASSLGGDTQYFGPGTRLTVL.

The chain recombines TRBV5-6 with TRBJ2-3; 10 nucleotides line up with TRBD1. Trimming took 0 bases from V and 3 from J; bases not matched to a gene: 1. The CDR3 has 15 amino acids. From germline, CDR1 is SGHDT and CDR2 YYEEEE. The CDR3: CASSLGQGATDTQYF. The CDR3 nucleotides are TGTGCCAGCAGCTTGGGACAGGGGGCAACAGATACGCAGTATTTT.

This clone was observed once. DNA of the CDR3: TGTGCCATCGAAGGGTCCAGGCAGGGGCGAAGTGGCTACACCTTC. As protein: CAIEGSRQGRSGYTF. The chain employs TRBV10-3 and TRBJ1-2; a weak D match, TRBD1 (6 bases). Trimming shortened V by 8 bases and J by 7 bases, and 23 bases separated the two germline ends. The CDR3 contains 15 residues. Germline CDR1 ENHRY, CDR2 SYGVKD.